The 22 T cell receptor beta chains in this list originate from one sample, sequenced in a study of identical twins. TCRdb recomputed calls from the 5' RACE reads with MiXCR, one row per CDR3 protein. The sample includes around 480,000 distinct CDR3 sequences, 13% to 15% of them seen just once. The sample was also reused in another study, on yellow fever vaccine responses in identical twins.

The sample comprised CD4+ T cells sorted from blood. These receptors were taken from a young woman in good health.

The chain carries TRBV12-3 or TRBV12-4 and TRBJ2-7; 7 nucleotides agree with TRBD2. V was pared by 3 bases and J by 3 bases, with 11 bases of the junction left unmatched. This CDR3 has 16 amino acids. The DNA for the CDR3 is TGTGCCAGCAGTTTCCATCCGGGACTACGTAACTACGAGCAGTACTTC. It translates to CASSFHPGLRNYEQYF.

A note on this clonotype: The germline gene is not matched at one end of the junction; a read error may be the cause. The V and J genes are TRBV20-1 and TRBJ2-5; 8 bases agree with TRBD2. The CDR3 has 16 residues. Germline-derived CDR1 and CDR2 are DFQATT and SNEGSKA (reference sequence). The CDR3 region is CGARDRVAGHQETQYF. The CDR3 DNA sequence: TGCGGTGCTAGAGATCGGGTAGCGGGACATCAAGAGACCCAGTACTTC.

This clonotype was seen at least ten times. The chain joins TRBV12-3 or TRBV12-4 to TRBJ2-7; D remains unclear. This CDR3 has 14 residues. Trimming pared 1 base from V and 0 bases from J, leaving 7 bases between. This chain's CDR3 is CASSLGAPSYEQYF. As DNA, the CDR3 is TGTGCCAGCAGTTTAGGTGCGCCCTCCTACGAGCAGTACTTC.

The CDR3 is CASRGTGYNEQFF. Here the CDR3 DNA reads TGTGCCAGCAGGGGGACTGGCTACAATGAGCAGTTCTTC. The V gene is TRBV6-2 or TRBV6-3, the J gene TRBJ2-1, with TRBD2 as a possible D gene (6 bases). The CDR3 spans 13 residues. The V gene lost 6 bases and the J gene lost 3 bases, with 9 bases spanning the gap. Looked up from germline, CDR1 is MNHEY and CDR2 is SVGEGT.

The chain has TRBV21-1 and TRBJ2-3; TRBD1, as called in the table, went unchecked against the DNA. TRBV21-1 is shown as a pseudogene. The CDR3 sequence is 16 residues long. Here the CDR3 DNA reads TGTGCCAGCAGCAAAGTGGCGACAGGGGTTGGAGATACGCAGTATTTT. It translates to CASSKVATGVGDTQYF.

This sequence joins TRBV20-1 and TRBJ2-7; no reliable D call. Trimming removed 1 base from V and 0 bases from J, with 13 bases in between. The CDR3 is made up of 15 amino acids. The germline gives CDR1 DFQATT, CDR2 SNEGSKA (reference sequence). The CDR3 sequence is CSARAYGMSSYEQYF. In DNA, the CDR3 is TGCAGTGCTAGAGCGTATGGGATGAGCTCCTACGAGCAGTACTTC.

The chain joins TRBV5-6 to TRBJ1-1; no definite D call. The CDR3 has 15 residues. Trimming cost V 6 bases and J 0 bases, with 15 bases left between them. Per germline, CDR1 SGHDT and CDR2 YYEEEE. The CDR3 sequence is CASIALGYMNTEAFF. The CDR3 DNA reads as TGTGCCAGCATCGCGCTTGGTTACATGAACACTGAAGCTTTCTTT.

In this sample, this clonotype turned up a few times. V gene TRBV15 combines with J gene TRBJ1-4; no clear D gene. The CDR3 is 16 amino acids. V was clipped by 0 bases and J by 2 bases, with 10 bases between them. Germline CDR1 and CDR2: LNHNV and YYDKDF (reference sequence). The CDR3 DNA is TGTGCCACCAGCAGAGACGTATTACTCACTAATGAAAAACTGTTTTTT. Amino acid sequence: CATSRDVLLTNEKLFF.

This clonotype was seen a few times. This rearrangement joins TRBV23-1 to TRBJ2-7, with 7 nucleotides matching TRBD1. TRBV23-1 is noted as an ORF with a role that remains uncertain. The CDR3 contains 14 residues. V was pared by 2 bases and J by 2 bases, with 3 bases of the junction left unmatched. The CDR3 DNA reads as TGCGCCAGCAGTCAAAGGGACAGTCCCTACGAGCAGTACTTC. Encoded protein: CASSQRDSPYEQYF.

This clonotype was detected ten times or more. The rearrangement links TRBV2 to TRBJ2-1; 9 positions agree with TRBD1. The CDR3 has 15 residues. Germline V gene lookup returns CDR1 SNHLY and CDR2 FYNNEI. The ends lost 5 bases at V and 6 bases at J; junction bases unmatched: 8. In nucleotides, the CDR3 is TGTGCCAGCAGTATACGGGACAGGGAAGTCAATGAGCAGTTCTTC. Its translation: CASSIRDREVNEQFF. Drawing the rest from reference TRBV2 and TRBJ2-1, the complete variable domain is EPEVTQTPSHQVTQMGQEVILRCVPISNHLYFYWYRQILGQKVEFLVSFYNNEISEKSEIFDDQFSVERPDGSNFTLKIRSTKLEDSAMYFCASSIRDREVNEQFFGPGTRLTVL.

The chain uses TRBV2 and TRBJ1-6; D unclear. The V end lost 2 bases, the J end lost 12 bases, and 11 bases lay between the germline ends. There are 13 residues in the CDR3. Germline V gene data show CDR1 as SNHLY and CDR2 as FYNNEI. CDR3 sequence reads: CASSENWGGPLHF. For the CDR3, the DNA is TGTGCCAGCAGTGAAAATTGGGGAGGACCCCTCCACTTT.

This clonotype was recorded many times. The chain links TRBV6-2 or TRBV6-3 to TRBJ1-1; D remains unclear. Trimming removed 6 bases from V and 1 base from J, with 6 bases in between. This CDR3 spans 12 amino acids. From germline, CDR1 is MNHEY and CDR2 SVGEGT. The CDR3 reads CASSPWNTEAFF. The CDR3 nucleotides read TGTGCCAGCAGCCCCTGGAACACTGAAGCTTTCTTT.

The rearrangement links TRBV5-1 to TRBJ2-1, with 8 nucleotides matching TRBD1. The CDR3 extends over 16 amino acids. Trimming cost V 4 bases and J 0 bases; bases outside gene matches: 6. Germline loops: CDR1 SGHRS, CDR2 YFSETQ. CDR3 loop: CASSPVTGDSYNEQFF. CDR3 sequence (DNA): TGCGCCAGCAGCCCCGTGACAGGGGACTCCTACAATGAGCAGTTCTTC.

This clonotype was seen only a few times. The chain joins TRBV7-9 to TRBJ2-1; D call uncertain. V lost 8 bases, J lost 0 bases, and 11 bases lay in between. The CDR3 is 14 amino acids. Germline loops: CDR1 SEHNR, CDR2 FQNEAQ (reference sequence). The DNA of the CDR3 is TGTGCCAGCCGACAACCTAGCTCCTACAATGAGCAGTTCTTC. It yields the protein CASRQPSSYNEQFF.

The chain links TRBV15 to TRBJ2-3; TRBD2 matches 7 bases. This CDR3 has 17 amino acids. Germline V CDR1 and CDR2: LNHNV, YYDKDF (reference sequence). The V and J ends lost 4 bases and 3 bases, in that order; junction bases with no gene match: 13. This CDR3 reads CATSTTPGRVKTDTQYF. DNA for the CDR3: TGTGCCACCAGCACAACTCCGGGGAGGGTCAAAACAGATACGCAGTATTTT.

The chain employs TRBV28 and TRBJ1-1, with D perhaps matching TRBD1 (5 bases). Germline V gene lookup returns CDR1 MDHEN and CDR2 SYDVKM. This CDR3 contains 13 residues. Trimming removed 8 bases from V and 5 bases from J, with 15 bases in between. CDR3 loop: CASCRGTVTEAFF. The CDR3 DNA reads as TGTGCCAGCTGTCGCGGGACGGTAACTGAAGCTTTCTTT.

This clonotype was picked up a small number of times. The chain employs TRBV7-2 and TRBJ2-7; 11 nucleotides line up with TRBD1. This CDR3 is built from 15 residues. Trimming at V came to 5 bases and at J to 5 bases, leaving 8 bases not matched to a gene. Germline assignment: CDR1 SGHTA and CDR2 FQGNSA. CDR3 sequence (DNA): TGTGCCAGCAGCGGCGGAGGGACAGGGGGAAACGAGCAGTACTTC. It encodes CASSGGGTGGNEQYF. The variable domain in full, completed from reference TRBV7-2 and TRBJ2-7, reads GAGVSQSPSNKVTEKGKDVELRCDPISGHTALYWYRQSLGQGLEFLIYFQGNSAPDKSGLPSDRFSAERTGGSVSTLTIQRTQQEDSAVYLCASSGGGTGGNEQYFGPGTRLTVT.

The chain recombines TRBV7-4 with TRBJ2-2; D tentatively fits TRBD1 or TRBD2 (5 bases each). Deletions cut 5 bases from V and 1 base from J, with 17 bases between. Per the germline V gene, CDR1 is SGHVT and CDR2 is SQSDAQ. This CDR3 has 17 amino acids. Written as DNA, the CDR3 is TGTGCCAGCAGCGCCTACCCGGGGCAGGTGAACACCGGGGAGCTGTTTTTT. It is translated as CASSAYPGQVNTGELFF.

A few counts support this clonotype. The rearrangement joins TRBV4-3 to TRBJ2-5; 12 bases line up with TRBD2. Germline-derived CDR1 and CDR2 are LGHNA and YSLEER. There are 19 residues in the CDR3. After removal of 0 bases from V and 5 bases from J, the junction contained 13 bases not matched to a gene. The CDR3 region has the DNA TGCGCCAGCAGCCAAGATTTGCTAGCGGGAGGGCCCATCGTGGAGACCCAGTACTTC. Amino acid sequence: CASSQDLLAGGPIVETQYF.

This clonotype was seen more than once but under ten times. V and J are TRBV5-1 and TRBJ1-1, with 10 nucleotides matching TRBD1. The V gene end was trimmed by 4 bases and the J gene end by 4 bases; junction bases not matched to a gene: 7. The CDR3 spans 15 residues. Germline loops: CDR1 SGHRS, CDR2 YFSETQ. As DNA, the CDR3 is TGCGCCAGCAGCGATCCGGGACAGGGGCCCACTGAAGCTTTCTTT. Translating gives CASSDPGQGPTEAFF.

J is TRBJ2-1 and V is TRBV7-2, with a tentative D call TRBD1 (6 bases). Germline values: CDR1 SGHTA, CDR2 FQGNSA. Trimming shortened V by 4 bases and J by 14 bases, and 15 bases separated the two germline ends. The CDR3 spans 12 residues. In DNA form, the CDR3 reads TGTGCCAGCAGCTCCCAGGGGCTAGCCGAGTTCTTC. It specifies CASSSQGLAEFF.

This clonotype occurred a few times. The CDR3: CASSEVGPGYEQYF. The CDR3 region has the DNA TGTGCCAGCAGTGAAGTGGGCCCAGGGTACGAGCAGTACTTC. The genes are TRBV6-1 and TRBJ2-7; possibly TRBD1 for D (5 bases). Germline CDR1 and CDR2: MNHNS and SASEGT. This CDR3 contains 14 residues. The ends were cut back, 1 base at V and 4 bases at J, with 11 bases in the middle.